This record looks at one T cell receptor (beta chain) sequence and its context. Data came from immunoSEQ multiplex PCR; TCRdb stores just in-frame clones and leaves some out. The sample records tens of thousands of clones, around 95% being singletons. The V gene end was trimmed by 6 bases and the J gene end by 2 bases; junction bases not matched to a gene: 12. Germline V gives CDR1 MDHEN, CDR2 SYDVKM. CDR3 length equals 17 residues. These data originate in a study of technical replicates of blood from several donors. The V gene is TRBV28, the J gene TRBJ2-5, with 10 nucleotides matching TRBD2. The source of this sequence is a human donor in good health. The sample was T cells isolated from PBMCs. CDR3 residues: CASRLPPSGGRQETQYF. The CDR3 coding sequence is TGTGCCAGCAGGTTACCCCCTAGCGGGGGCCGTCAAGAGACCCAGTACTTC.